This entry lists 11 T cell receptor beta chains sequenced from one sample in a study of OX40 agonist ivuxolimab in advanced cancers. Generated by immunoSEQ multiplex PCR, the TCRdb table keeps only in-frame clones and is missing some. This table has 24,000 or so clones, about nine tenths appearing once. Sample: CD4+ or CD8+ T cells sorted from blood, taken in a trial of the OX40 agonist ivuxolimab. The receptors come from an adult with an advanced solid tumor such as melanoma, head and neck, liver or kidney cancer.

In this sample, this clone turned up a few times. The genes are TRBV7-3 and TRBJ1-1; D gene ambiguous. In germline, CDR1 is SGHTA, CDR2 FQGTGA. The V and J ends lost 1 base and 2 bases respectively, with 5 bases between them. This CDR3 is 13 amino acids long. The CDR3 reads CASSLSDNTEAFF. The CDR3 DNA is TGTGCCAGCAGCTTAAGCGACAACACTGAAGCTTTCTTT.

This chain links TRBV7-6 with TRBJ1-1, with a weak D call TRBD1 (5 bases). Between the trimmed V and J ends, which lost 7 bases and 4 bases, there was a span of 25 bases. From germline, CDR1 is SGHVS and CDR2 FNYEAQ. The CDR3 sequence is 17 residues long. CDR3 DNA sequence: TGTGCCAGCACCGACTTCGCGGTAGGGGCGGGAAGCACTGAAGCTTTCTTT. It translates to CASTDFAVGAGSTEAFF.

The chain carries TRBV6-1 and TRBJ1-2, with D hard to call. CDR3 length equals 10 residues. Germline CDR1 and CDR2: MNHNS and SASEGT. V gave up 6 bases and J gave up 5 bases, with 4 bases separating them. CDR3 loop: CASREYGYTF. DNA of the CDR3: TGTGCCAGCAGAGAATATGGCTACACCTTC.

The rearrangement links TRBV2 to TRBJ2-3; 14 bases agree with TRBD2. Germline CDR1 SNHLY, CDR2 FYNNEI. The CDR3 covers 18 residues. Trimming removed 10 bases from V and 3 bases from J; junction bases left unmatched: 15. The CDR3, as DNA: TGTGCCAACAATACAACCGGGACTAGCGGGAGTGAGACAGATACGCAGTATTTT. Protein sequence: CANNTTGTSGSETDTQYF.

The chain joins TRBV11-1 to TRBJ2-7; D possibly corresponds to TRBD1 (5 bases). The CDR3 loop spans 15 amino acids. Germline V gene lookup returns CDR1 SGHAT and CDR2 FQDESV (reference sequence). Trimming pared 2 bases from V and 4 bases from J, leaving 15 bases between. The CDR3, as DNA: TGTGCCAGCAGCTTATCCGGCACAGGAATTTACGAGCAGTACTTC. Residues: CASSLSGTGIYEQYF.

This chain uses TRBV7-9 with TRBJ1-6, with 9 nucleotides matching TRBD1. V shed 5 bases, J shed 7 bases, and the junction held 15 bases outside the gene matches. CDR3 length equals 18 residues. Looked up from germline, CDR1 is SEHNR and CDR2 is FQNEAQ (reference sequence). CDR3 DNA: TGTGCCAGCAGCACCAACGCCGGACAGGGGTTCTTGAATTCACCCCTCCACTTT. Translating gives CASSTNAGQGFLNSPLHF. The full variable domain, its missing parts supplied by reference TRBV7-9 and TRBJ1-6, is DTGVSQNPRHKITKRGQNVTFRCDPISEHNRLYWYRQTLGQGPEFLTYFQNEAQLEKSRLLSDRFSAERPKGSFSTLEIQRTEQGDSAMYLCASSTNAGQGFLNSPLHFGNGTRLTVT.

The chain employs TRBV19 and TRBJ1-1, with 8 bases that match TRBD1. This CDR3 spans 15 amino acids. Germline V gene lookup returns CDR1 LNHDA and CDR2 SQIVND (reference sequence). The J segment lost 3 bases and the V segment lost 6 bases, leaving 9 bases of the junction unmatched. CDR3 amino acids: CASSNRDRGYTEAFF. The CDR3 DNA is TGTGCCAGTAGCAACCGCGACAGGGGTTACACTGAAGCTTTCTTT.

The rearrangement links TRBV7-2 to TRBJ2-7; 7 nucleotides line up with TRBD1. V lost 0 bases and J lost 4; bases outside the gene matches: 6. This CDR3 region has 15 residues. CDR1 and CDR2 (germline): SGHTA, FQGNSA. The CDR3 DNA reads as TGTGCCAGCAGCTTAGCGGGGACAGAGGGGTACGAGCAGTACTTC. It translates to CASSLAGTEGYEQYF. The whole variable domain, remainder taken from reference TRBV7-2 and TRBJ2-7, is GAGVSQSPSNKVTEKGKDVELRCDPISGHTALYWYRQSLGQGLEFLIYFQGNSAPDKSGLPSDRFSAERTGGSVSTLTIQRTQQEDSAVYLCASSLAGTEGYEQYFGPGTRLTVT.

The chain combines TRBV5-1 with TRBJ2-1, with 7 bases lining up with TRBD2. V lost 2 bases to trimming and J lost 1 base; unmatched junction nucleotides: 12. This CDR3 is 18 amino acids long. Germline CDR1 SGHRS, CDR2 YFSETQ. CDR3 amino acids: CASSFLAASGGSYNEQFF. The CDR3 DNA reads as TGCGCCAGCAGCTTCCTAGCGGCCTCCGGAGGGTCCTACAATGAGCAGTTCTTC.

CDR3 loop: CASSQAGSNTGELFF. In nucleotides, the CDR3 is TGTGCCAGCAGCCAAGCGGGGTCGAACACCGGGGAGCTGTTTTTT. This chain connects TRBV14 to TRBJ2-2, with D maybe TRBD2 (5 bases). The V gene lost 1 base and the J gene lost 0 bases, with 6 bases spanning the gap. The CDR3 is 15 residues long. From germline, CDR1 is SGHDN and CDR2 FVKESK.

This clone came up once. V is TRBV28 and J is TRBJ2-7, with D perhaps assigned TRBD1 or TRBD2 (5 bases each). Trimming removed 6 bases at V and 0 bases at J, with 9 bases between. Germline CDR1 MDHEN, CDR2 SYDVKM. The CDR3 spans 13 residues. The CDR3 reads CASSQGPSYEQYF. The CDR3 DNA reads TGTGCCAGCAGCCAGGGACCCTCCTACGAGCAGTACTTC.